The 9 T cell receptor beta chains reported below all come from one sample, sequenced in a study of blood T cell repertoires in COVID-19. TCRdb keeps only in-frame clones here, not all; method: immunoSEQ multiplex PCR. Of approximately 230,000 clones listed, around 83% are singletons. The specimen was peripheral blood. All receptors derive from an elderly man with acute or convalescent COVID-19.

CDR3: CASGRQGLYEKLFF. The CDR3, as DNA: TGTGCCAGCGGGCGACAGGGACTGTATGAAAAACTGTTTTTT. V and J are TRBV27 and TRBJ1-4; 7 bases fit TRBD1. Per germline, CDR1 MNHEY and CDR2 SMNVEV (reference sequence). The CDR3 covers 14 residues. Losses at the gene ends were 8 bases for V and 6 bases for J; bases not matched to a gene: 9.

The chain employs TRBV28 and TRBJ2-2; TRBD1 aligns across 8 bases. The CDR3 covers 15 residues. V gave up 3 bases and J gave up 7 bases; unmatched junction bases: 7. Germline loops: CDR1 MDHEN, CDR2 SYDVKM. The CDR3 sequence: CASSFTGGSNGELFF. The CDR3 bases are TGTGCCAGCAGTTTTACAGGGGGTTCAAACGGGGAGCTGTTTTTT.

J is TRBJ1-6 and V is TRBV27, with 8 bases aligning to TRBD1. The CDR3 is made up of 15 amino acids. Germline CDR1 MNHEY, CDR2 SMNVEV (reference sequence). The V segment lost 1 base and the J segment 7 bases; nucleotides outside the gene matches: 3. CDR3 protein: CASSLWTGTNSPLHF. In nucleotides, the CDR3 is TGTGCCAGCAGTTTATGGACAGGGACAAATTCACCCCTCCACTTT.

J is TRBJ1-5 and V is TRBV27, with D tentatively TRBD1 (5 bases). The CDR3 is made up of 14 amino acids. Germline-derived CDR1 and CDR2 are MNHEY and SMNVEV (reference sequence). The V end was cut by 6 bases, the J end by 0 bases, with 9 bases between. CDR3 DNA sequence: TGTGCCAGCAGCTCGGGGGGTAGCAATCAGCCCCAGCATTTT. It is translated as CASSSGGSNQPQHF.

The genes are TRBV3-1 (or the pseudogene TRBV3-2) and TRBJ1-4; 7 bases map to TRBD1. V shed 4 bases and J 8 bases; nucleotides not matched to a gene: 13. This CDR3 is 16 amino acids long. Germline loops: CDR1 LGHDT, CDR2 YNNKEL (reference sequence). CDR3 sequence (DNA): TGTGCCAGCAGCCTGAGAGGTACAGGGGCAAGCGAAAAACTGTTTTTT. Amino acids: CASSLRGTGASEKLFF.

This clone was recorded once. The rearrangement uses TRBV5-4 and TRBJ2-2; 8 nucleotides agree with TRBD1. V was clipped by 4 bases and J by 9 bases; unmatched bases: 8. In germline, CDR1 is SGHNT, CDR2 YYREEE (reference sequence). CDR3 length equals 14 residues. The CDR3 sequence is CASSPGQGDRELFF. CDR3 nucleotide sequence: TGTGCCAGCAGCCCCGGACAGGGTGACCGGGAGCTGTTTTTT.

The chain carries TRBV14 and TRBJ1-6; D uncertain. CDR1 is SGHDN, CDR2 FVKESK, per germline. This CDR3 has 15 amino acids. Between the trimmed V and J ends, which lost 1 base and 11 bases, there was a span of 15 bases. CDR3 amino acids: CASSQVTGMNPPLHF. In nucleotides, the CDR3 is TGTGCCAGCAGCCAAGTCACGGGGATGAATCCACCCCTCCACTTT.

This rearrangement joins TRBV5-1 to TRBJ2-3; 7 nucleotides line up with TRBD1. Germline V CDR1 and CDR2: SGHRS, YFSETQ. V shed 2 bases and J 4 bases; nucleotides not matched to a gene: 7. CDR3 length: 15 residues. In DNA form, the CDR3 reads TGCGCCAGCAGCTTCTCGGGGACAGTGGCAGATACGCAGTATTTT. Translating gives CASSFSGTVADTQYF.

The chain carries TRBV2 and TRBJ2-5; no clear D. Germline lookup yields CDR1 SNHLY and CDR2 FYNNEI. The CDR3 contains 12 residues. V was shortened by 7 bases and J by 4 bases, with 10 bases between the two germline ends. This CDR3 reads CASTRRVETQYF. The CDR3 nucleotides are TGTGCCAGCACCCGCCGGGTAGAGACCCAGTACTTC.